In its sample, the clone carrying this TCR beta chain was seen many times. Antigen: not known. No treatment had been given to any patient before thyroid surgery. Original handling: The study's classifier, a distant-metastasis tool for papillary thyroid cancer, was built using CDR3 differences across clinicopathological groups. TCRdb reassembled clones from the PCR reads with MiXCR. What appears here as the V and J calls and clone size reflects TCRdb's work, not the paper's. The table records approximately 24,000 clones, approximately 21% of them present only once. V gave up 4 bases and J gave up 2 bases, with 11 bases separating them. This CDR3 comprises 14 residues. The data are from a study of metastatic and nonmetastatic thyroid tumors. Study-level information: Patients with malignant and benign thyroid disease provided blood and tumor or nodule tissue, whose repertoires were compared. General observations from the study: It was reportedly found that TCR beta diversity was significantly higher in malignant thyroid tumors than in benign nodules, a difference seen in both blood and tumor samples.

This TCR derives from a male donor with papillary thyroid cancer or a benign thyroid nodule (not recorded which). Some clones in this sample may be carry-over from other donors' samples. This chain links TRBV12-3 or TRBV12-4 with TRBJ1-1; D might be TRBD1 (5 bases). Material: blood. CDR3 sequence: CASSSGLTNTEAFF. The CDR3 DNA reads TGTGCCAGCAGTTCGGGACTAACAAACACTGAAGCTTTCTTT.